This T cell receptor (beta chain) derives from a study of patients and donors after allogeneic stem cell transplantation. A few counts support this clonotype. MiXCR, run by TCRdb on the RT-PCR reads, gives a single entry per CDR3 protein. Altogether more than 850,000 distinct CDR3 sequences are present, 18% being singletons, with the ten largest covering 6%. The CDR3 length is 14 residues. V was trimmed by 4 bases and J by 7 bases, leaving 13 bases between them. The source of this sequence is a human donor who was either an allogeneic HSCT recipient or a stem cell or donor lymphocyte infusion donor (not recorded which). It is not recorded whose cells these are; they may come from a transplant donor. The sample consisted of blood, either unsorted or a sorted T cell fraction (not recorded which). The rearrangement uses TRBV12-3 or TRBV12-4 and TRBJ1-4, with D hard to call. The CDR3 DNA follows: TGTGCCAGCAGTTCCGGGGTTTTGGGTGAAAAACTGTTTTTT. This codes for CASSSGVLGEKLFF.